The next 20 T cell receptor beta chains were all read from a single sample in a study of regulatory T cells in long-lasting Graves disease. Stated time point: newly diagnosed GD, antithyroid drugs for less than 3 months. TCR sequences were obtained from RNA taken from PBMCs. The authors built TCR beta libraries using iRepertoire HTBI primers and Arm-PCR of CDR3 regions. One entry per CDR3 protein, called by TCRdb with MiXCR from the multiplex PCR reads. The data show about 320,000 distinct CDR3 sequences, 15% to 20% seen once. The specimen comprised peripheral blood mononuclear cells (PBMCs), sampled at new diagnosis, from a patient treated with antithyroid drugs. These receptors were collected from a female donor with Graves disease.

In this sample, this clonotype turned up many times. The rearrangement links TRBV18 to TRBJ1-4, with TRBD1 as a possible D gene (6 bases). Germline loops: CDR1 KGHSH, CDR2 LQKENI. The CDR3 is 15 amino acids. The germline V and J ends were trimmed by 1 base and 5 bases, with 11 bases remaining between them. The CDR3 is CASSPQSGGNEKLFF. CDR3 nucleotide sequence: TGTGCCAGCTCACCACAATCCGGGGGCAATGAAAAACTGTTTTTT.

The sample holds many counts of this clonotype. This chain joins TRBV28 and TRBJ2-1; no clear D gene. V shed 6 bases and J shed 7 bases, with 7 bases lying between them. This CDR3 has 11 amino acids. Germline V CDR1 and CDR2: MDHEN, SYDVKM. DNA for the CDR3: TGTGCCAGCAGCTTAAGGAATGAGCAGTTCTTC. Residues: CASSLRNEQFF. Looking up the rest from reference TRBV28 and TRBJ2-1 gives the full variable domain: DVKVTQSSRYLVKRTGEKVFLECVQDMDHENMFWYRQDPGLGLRLIYFSYDVKMKEKGDIPEGYSVSREKKERFSLILESASTNQTSMYLCASSLRNEQFFGPGTRLTVL.

This clonotype was recorded many times. The rearrangement links TRBV28 to TRBJ2-3; 9 positions match TRBD2. The germline V gene encodes CDR1 MDHEN and CDR2 SYDVKM. The CDR3 covers 15 residues. With V trimmed by 5 bases and J by 2 bases, 5 bases remained unmatched. The CDR3 protein is CASSRLADNTDTQYF. CDR3 DNA sequence: TGTGCCAGCAGTCGACTAGCGGACAACACAGATACGCAGTATTTT. Full variable domain (rest looked up from reference TRBV28 and TRBJ2-3): DVKVTQSSRYLVKRTGEKVFLECVQDMDHENMFWYRQDPGLGLRLIYFSYDVKMKEKGDIPEGYSVSREKKERFSLILESASTNQTSMYLCASSRLADNTDTQYFGPGTRLTVL.

This clonotype came up many times. The chain employs TRBV12-3 or TRBV12-4 and TRBJ2-1, with a possible D match to TRBD2 (5 bases). This CDR3 has 15 residues. Trimming took 6 bases from V and 3 from J, leaving 15 bases between them. In nucleotides, the CDR3 is TGTGCCAGCAGACCTAGAGGGAGTGGCTACAATGAGCAGTTCTTC. Amino acids: CASRPRGSGYNEQFF.

The V call is TRBV7-2, the J call TRBJ2-1; TRBD2 might be the D (6 bases). Trimming took 5 bases from V and 5 from J, leaving 19 bases between them. This CDR3 region has 16 residues. The germline V gene encodes CDR1 SGHTA and CDR2 FQGNSA. DNA for the CDR3: TGTGCCAGCAGCCCGAGGGCCGGGAGCCTCGACAATGAGCAGTTCTTC. Encoded protein: CASSPRAGSLDNEQFF.

This clonotype was observed many times. This chain links TRBV2 with TRBJ2-7; the D is unclear. Trimming cost V 7 bases and J 6 bases, with 16 bases left between them. CDR1 is SNHLY and CDR2 is FYNNEI in the germline V gene. The CDR3 extends over 13 amino acids. In nucleotides, the CDR3 is TGTGCCAGCACGGCGTATTACGGCGCCGAGCAGTACTTC. It specifies CASTAYYGAEQYF.

This clonotype has at least ten counts. CDR3 coding DNA: TGTGCCAGCAGGCGCGGGACCTCAGATACGCAGTATTTT. This translates into CASRRGTSDTQYF. The rearrangement uses TRBV2 and TRBJ2-3; D perhaps matches TRBD2 (6 bases). Trimming removed 6 bases at V and 4 bases at J, with 11 bases between. The germline V gene has CDR1 SNHLY and CDR2 FYNNEI. The CDR3 length is 13 residues.

This clonotype was recorded many times. V usage is TRBV6-1 and J usage is TRBJ2-3; no clear D. This CDR3 comprises 14 residues. Trimming took off 7 bases at V and 6 bases at J, with 17 bases between the two ends. Germline values: CDR1 MNHNS, CDR2 SASEGT. CDR3 bases: TGTGCCAGCACCCTTGGGCCGGGTTTCGATACGCAGTATTTT. It yields the protein CASTLGPGFDTQYF.

This clonotype was picked up many times. The genes are TRBV11-2 and TRBJ2-2; no definite D call. Germline V gene sequence: CDR1 SGHAT, CDR2 FQNNGV. V was pared by 1 base and J by 0 bases, with 6 bases between. The CDR3 is 15 residues long. The CDR3 DNA follows: TGTGCCAGCAGCTTAGGGCGCGCGAACACCGGGGAGCTGTTTTTT. Translating gives CASSLGRANTGELFF.

This clonotype was found many times. The genes are TRBV3-1 and TRBJ2-2, with 7 nucleotides matching TRBD1. This CDR3 is 16 amino acids long. The germline V gene has CDR1 LGHDT and CDR2 YNNKEL (reference sequence). After removal of 1 base from V and 5 bases from J, the junction contained 7 bases not matched to a gene. The CDR3 DNA sequence: TGTGCCAGCAGCCAAGGCCCTTTACAGGGGACCGGGGAGCTGTTTTTT. Its protein product is CASSQGPLQGTGELFF.

This clonotype turned up a few times. This may be a read error, as it is one base from a much larger clone. The V call is TRBV28, the J call TRBJ2-7, with D hard to call. CDR1 is MDHEN, CDR2 SYDVKM, per germline. The CDR3 runs to 13 residues. Trimming shortened V by 6 bases and J by 7 bases, and 16 bases separated the two germline ends. CDR3 protein: CASRGPRNNEQYF. The CDR3 nucleotides read TGTGCCAGCAGGGGCCCGAGGAACAATGAGCAGTACTTC.

The CDR3 protein is CASTSGSTDTQYF. The CDR3 nucleotides are TGTGCCAGCACGAGCGGGAGCACAGATACGCAGTATTTT. V gene TRBV2 combines with J gene TRBJ2-3; a possible D gene is TRBD2 (6 bases). This CDR3 comprises 13 residues. Trimming took 7 bases from V and 0 from J, leaving 8 bases between them. Germline assignment: CDR1 SNHLY and CDR2 FYNNEI.

The chain uses TRBV9 and TRBJ1-6, with D possibly being TRBD1 (5 bases). Germline loops: CDR1 SGDLS, CDR2 YYNGEE. The CDR3 totals 15 residues. V was pared by 0 bases and J by 7 bases, with 11 bases between. CDR3: CASSVVGGRNSPLHF. CDR3 bases: TGTGCCAGCAGCGTAGTGGGGGGAAGAAATTCACCCCTCCACTTT.

Concerning this clonotype: Likely a read error: the CDR3 ends without its conserved phenylalanine or tryptophan. This chain joins TRBV6-5 and TRBJ1-5; 7 bases map to TRBD1. Looked up from germline, CDR1 is MNHEY and CDR2 is SVGAGI. This CDR3 has 14 amino acids. The CDR3 sequence is CACSYGDSYQPQHL. The CDR3 nucleotides read TGTGCCTGCAGTTACGGGGACAGCTATCAGCCCCAGCATCTT.

This clonotype was found many times. This chain uses TRBV5-1 with TRBJ2-7; TRBD1 agrees at 9 bases. V gave up 2 bases and J gave up 5 bases; unmatched junction bases: 14. Germline values: CDR1 SGHRS, CDR2 YFSETQ. The CDR3 contains 17 residues. The CDR3 is CASSLNIPGTGRHEQYF. The CDR3 coding sequence is TGCGCCAGCAGCTTAAATATACCCGGGACAGGGAGACACGAGCAGTACTTC.

This clonotype has a count of ten or more. V usage is TRBV6-1 and J usage is TRBJ2-7; 7 bases line up with TRBD2. CDR1 is MNHNS and CDR2 is SASEGT in the germline V gene. Trimming removed 4 bases from V and 4 bases from J; junction bases left unmatched: 10. This CDR3 comprises 15 residues. As DNA, the CDR3 is TGTGCCAGCAGTGGTCACGACGCAGCGGGGTACGAGCAGTACTTC. It codes for CASSGHDAAGYEQYF.

This clonotype has at least ten counts. The chain joins TRBV3-1 to TRBJ1-1; D gene ambiguous. Trimming stripped 6 bases from V and 0 bases from J, with 5 bases between. Germline V lookup: CDR1 LGHDT, CDR2 YNNKEL (reference sequence). CDR3 size: 12 residues. CDR3 residues: CASRRVNTEAFF. CDR3 in DNA: TGTGCCAGCAGAAGGGTGAACACTGAAGCTTTCTTT.

This clonotype turned up a few times. The rearrangement uses TRBV27 and TRBJ2-7; possible D gene TRBD2, 6 bases. The germline V gene has CDR1 MNHEY and CDR2 SMNVEV (reference sequence). The CDR3 loop spans 17 amino acids. V lost 2 bases and J lost 4, with 21 bases in between. The chain's CDR3 is CASSLDGTGGNFYEQYF. The CDR3 DNA reads as TGTGCCAGCAGTTTAGATGGGACTGGCGGGAATTTTTACGAGCAGTACTTC.

This clonotype was found many times. The chain employs TRBV28 and TRBJ1-5; 8 bases are shared with TRBD1. J lost 2 bases, V lost 4 bases, and 10 bases had no gene match. The V gene's germline CDR1 is MDHEN and CDR2 SYDVKM. This CDR3 has 17 amino acids. CDR3 nucleotide sequence: TGTGCCAGCAGTTCAATTCGTGGACAGGGCGGCAATCAGCCCCAGCATTTT. The encoded protein is CASSSIRGQGGNQPQHF.

This clonotype was observed many times. The junction shows a germline mismatch at one end, possibly a read error. V gene TRBV2 combines with J gene TRBJ1-6; D is possibly TRBD1 (5 bases). This CDR3 region has 16 residues. CDR1 is SNHLY, CDR2 FYNNEI, per germline. As DNA, the CDR3 is TGTGCCAGCAGCGAAGAAGGGACCGGTTATCGTTCACCCCTCCACTTT. This codes for CASSEEGTGYRSPLHF.